This T cell receptor (beta chain) was sequenced in a study of cytomegalovirus exposure and HLA in healthy donors. Study at large: The 120 or so validation repertoires used the same platform as the roughly 720 first-cohort repertoires (as reported by a later analysis).

The data were produced by immunoSEQ multiplex PCR, yet TCRdb's version contains in-frame clones alone and is incomplete. The repertoire holds 130,000 or so clones, with roughly nine tenths as singletons. The CDR3 extends over 15 amino acids. CDR1 is LNHDA, CDR2 SQIVND, per germline (reference sequence). The V segment lost 3 bases and the J segment 0 bases; nucleotides outside the gene matches: 4. Separation from the roughly 600-subject first cohort characterized the roughly 130-subject validation cohort, to which the donors belonged. Sequencing input: PBMCs. The chain recombines TRBV19 with TRBJ1-1; 7 bases line up with TRBD1. The receptor was isolated from a woman aged 18-29 years in good health and CMV-seronegative. Here the CDR3 DNA reads TGTGCCAGTAGTATTGGGACAGACCTGAACACTGAAGCTTTCTTT. Translating gives CASSIGTDLNTEAFF.